This is a list of T cell receptor beta chains from one sample in a study of T cell changes during pregnancy in multiple sclerosis. Some clones are missing from TCRdb's copy, which holds only in-frame ones; the method was immunoSEQ multiplex PCR. The sample has approximately 60,000 clones; approximately 93% are singletons. Material: CD8+ T cells from peripheral blood mononuclear cells, obtained in the second trimester of pregnancy. The receptor set was obtained from a female donor with multiple sclerosis, enrolled in a pregnancy study. CDR3s include the opening cysteine and the closing phenylalanine or tryptophan. A D gene is named only where the DNA matches it firmly. Size values are once, few and many counts, or a class for expanded clones, and some rows have none.

J gene | D gene | V gene | clone size | CDR3 DNA | CDR3 protein
TRBJ1-2 | TRBD1 | TRBV29-1 | - | TGCAGCGTAACCACAGGGGATAGCTATGGCTACACCTTC | CSVTTGDSYGYTF
TRBJ1-2 | - | TRBV9 | - | TGTGCCAGCAGCCCTGGAGGGAACTATGGCTACACCTTC | CASSPGGNYGYTF
TRBJ2-2 | - | TRBV7-7 | - | TGTGCCAGCAGCCCACTAGGGGGGAACACCGGGGAGCTGTTTTTT | CASSPLGGNTGELFF
TRBJ2-7 | - | TRBV30 | - | TGTGCCTGGAGTGTAAGCGGAAGGTCCTACGAGCAGTACTTC | CAWSVSGRSYEQYF
TRBJ1-1 | TRBD1 | TRBV5-1 | - | TGCGCCAGCAGCTGGACAGGGAGGGGTGCGGTCACTGAAGCTTTCTTT | CASSWTGRGAVTEAFF
TRBJ1-3 | - | TRBV7-2 | once | TGTGCCAGCAGCTTCGCAGGCTCTGGAAACACCATATATTTT | CASSFAGSGNTIYF
TRBJ2-2 | TRBD2 | TRBV7-9 | - | TGTGCCAGCAGCGGGACTAGTTACACCGGGGAGCTGTTTTTT | CASSGTSYTGELFF
TRBJ2-3 | - | TRBV10-3 | - | TGTGCCATCAGAGGGAGTGACACCCGGGGAGATACGCAGTATTTT | CAIRGSDTRGDTQYF
TRBJ1-1 | - | TRBV30 | - | TGTGCCTGGAGTCAACCTCAGGTTGAAGCTTTCTTT | CAWSQPQVEAFF
TRBJ1-5 | - | TRBV2 | - | TGTGCCAGCAGTGAAGCTGGAGGGGGCAATCAGCCCCAGCATTTT | CASSEAGGGNQPQHF
TRBJ2-5 | TRBD2 | TRBV16 | - | TGTGCCAGCAGCCAAGTCCCAGCGGGAGTAGGGGAGACCCAGTACTTC | CASSQVPAGVGETQYF
TRBJ1-1 | - | TRBV14 | - | TGTGCCAGCAGCCAAGAAGAACGGGAAGAAGCTTTCTTT | CASSQEEREEAFF
TRBJ1-5 | TRBD1 | TRBV4-1 | - | TGCGCCAGCAGCCAAGGTGGGACAGGGATCAATCAGCCCCAGCATTTT | CASSQGGTGINQPQHF
TRBJ2-3 | - | TRBV27 | - | TGTGCCAGCAGCCAGAACACAGATACGCAGTATTTT | CASSQNTDTQYF
TRBJ2-1 | - | TRBV9 | - | TGTGCCAGCAGCGTAGAGGGCGGGAACCCCTACAATGAGCAGTTCTTC | CASSVEGGNPYNEQFF
TRBJ2-1 | - | TRBV5-6 | - | TGTGCCAGCAGCTCAACAGGGTCCGAGCAGTTCTTC | CASSSTGSEQFF
TRBJ2-5 | TRBD1 | TRBV30 | - | TGTGCCTGGAACAGCCGGGACAGGTCCCAAGAGACCCAGTACTTC | CAWNSRDRSQETQYF
TRBJ2-5 | TRBD2 | TRBV9 | - | TGTGCCAGCAGCGATAGACTAGCGGGAGGGCAAGAGACCCAGTACTTC | CASSDRLAGGQETQYF
TRBJ1-4 | - | TRBV7-9 | - | TGTGCCAGCAGCTTTGTAGGGGGTACTAATGAAAAACTGTTTTTT | CASSFVGGTNEKLFF
TRBJ1-1 | TRBD1 | TRBV29-1 | once | TGCAGCGTCGACAGGGCACTAGGCGCTGAAGCTTTCTTT | CSVDRALGAEAFF
TRBJ2-2 | - | TRBV10-2 | once | TGCGCCAGCTCAGACACCGGGGAGCTGTTTTTT | CASSDTGELFF
TRBJ2-1 | - | TRBV10-3 | - | TGTGCCATCAGACTAGAGGACAATGAGCAGTTCTTC | CAIRLEDNEQFF
TRBJ2-3 | - | TRBV5-4 | once | TGTGCCAGCAGCTGGGGGGGGGCCACAGATACGCAGTATTTT | CASSWGGATDTQYF
TRBJ2-7 | - | TRBV7-9 | - | TGTGCCAGCAGTCCCCCCGGCGGAGCAGGGTACGAGCAGTACTTC | CASSPPGGAGYEQYF
TRBJ1-1 | - | TRBV27 | - | TGTGCCAGCAGTTTTTTGGGAGGACGCCCTTTCTTT | CASSFLGGRPFF
TRBJ2-3 | TRBD2 | TRBV9 | - | TGTGCCAGCAGCGGTTATAGCGGGAGCACAGATACGCAGTATTTT | CASSGYSGSTDTQYF
TRBJ2-7 | TRBD1 | TRBV19 | - | TGTGCCAGTAGTATGTTACGACAGGGGATATACGAGCAGTACTTC | CASSMLRQGIYEQYF
TRBJ2-7 | TRBD2 | TRBV28 | - | TGTGCCAGCAGTCCCCTACTAGCGGGGGACGAGCAGTACTTC | CASSPLLAGDEQYF
TRBJ1-5 | - | TRBV4-1 | - | TGCGCCAGCAGCCAATCGCGTGATCAGCCCCAGCATTTT | CASSQSRDQPQHF
TRBJ2-1 | TRBD1 | TRBV6-5 | - | TGTGCCAGCACTCAAGGGACAGGTTCCTACAATGAGCAGTTCTTC | CASTQGTGSYNEQFF
TRBJ2-7 | TRBD1 | TRBV6-5 | - | TGTGCCAGCCGGGACAGGGTGATCGACGAGCAGTACTTC | CASRDRVIDEQYF
TRBJ1-1 | - | TRBV19 | once | TGTGCCAGTAGTATGGGCCTGAACACTGAAGCTTTCTTT | CASSMGLNTEAFF
TRBJ2-1 | TRBD2 | TRBV4-1 | - | TGCGCCAGCAGCCCCCCACCTAGCGGGACCTACAATGAGCAGTTCTTC | CASSPPPSGTYNEQFF
TRBJ1-2 | TRBD1 | TRBV25-1 | - | TGTGCCAGCAGTGAGAGGGACAGGAACTATGGCTACACCTTC | CASSERDRNYGYTF
TRBJ2-1 | - | TRBV19 | few | TGTGCCAGTAGTATTTGGGGCGATGAGCAGTTCTTC | CASSIWGDEQFF
TRBJ2-7 | - | TRBV5-6 | - | TGTGCCAGCAGCTTCGGCGTAGGGGACTACGAGCAGTACTTC | CASSFGVGDYEQYF